The T cell receptor beta chain under discussion was sequenced for a study of human T cells and chemical hapten exposure. Time point meaning: patch test 2, 6 weeks after DPC sensitization. Treatment in this sample: therapeutic diphenylcyclopropenone sensitization with weekly scalp DPC. This clonotype was observed many times. The library attached unique molecular identifiers to individual cDNA molecules. From the RACE reads, TCRdb called clonotypes with MiXCR, one entry per CDR3 protein. The table has around 80,000 distinct CDR3 sequences, approximately 6.6% seen once; the top ten hold 1% to 1.5%. CDR1 is KGHDR, CDR2 SFDVKD, per germline. The CDR3 has 14 amino acids. V was shortened by 5 bases and J by 2 bases, with 8 bases between the two germline ends.

Sample: whole blood, taken in connection with sensitization to the hapten diphenylcyclopropenone (DPC). V usage is TRBV24-1 and J usage is TRBJ2-2; weak D call: TRBD1 (6 bases). This clonotype was sampled from a woman in her 30s with alopecia areata. Some clones in this sample may be carry-over from other donors' samples. The CDR3 sequence is CATSGTANTGELFF. For the CDR3, the DNA is TGTGCCACCAGTGGGACAGCCAACACCGGGGAGCTGTTTTTT.